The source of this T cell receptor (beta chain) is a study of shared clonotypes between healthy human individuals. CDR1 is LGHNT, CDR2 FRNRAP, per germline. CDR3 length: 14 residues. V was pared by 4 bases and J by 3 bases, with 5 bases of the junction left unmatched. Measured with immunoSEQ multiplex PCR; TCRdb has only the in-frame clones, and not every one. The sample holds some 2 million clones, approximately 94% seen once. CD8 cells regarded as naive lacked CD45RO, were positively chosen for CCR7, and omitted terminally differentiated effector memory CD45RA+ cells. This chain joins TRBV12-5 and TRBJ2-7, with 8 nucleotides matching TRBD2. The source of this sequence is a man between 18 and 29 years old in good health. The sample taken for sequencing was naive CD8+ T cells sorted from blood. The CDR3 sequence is CASGSGGSHYEQYF. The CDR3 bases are TGTGCTAGTGGTTCGGGGGGGTCCCACTACGAGCAGTACTTC.